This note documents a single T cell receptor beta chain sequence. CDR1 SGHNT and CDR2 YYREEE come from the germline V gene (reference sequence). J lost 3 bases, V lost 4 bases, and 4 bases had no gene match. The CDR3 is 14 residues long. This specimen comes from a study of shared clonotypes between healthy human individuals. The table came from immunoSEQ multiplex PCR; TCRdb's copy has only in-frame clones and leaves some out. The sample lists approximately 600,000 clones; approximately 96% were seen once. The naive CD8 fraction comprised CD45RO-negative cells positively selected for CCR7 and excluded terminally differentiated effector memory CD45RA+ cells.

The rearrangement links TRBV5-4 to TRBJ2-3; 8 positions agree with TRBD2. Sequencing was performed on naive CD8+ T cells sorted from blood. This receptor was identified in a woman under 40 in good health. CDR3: CASSPGLGTDTQYF. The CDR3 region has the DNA TGTGCCAGCAGCCCGGGACTAGGGACAGATACGCAGTATTTT.